The 9 T cell receptor beta chains reported below all come from one sample, sequenced in a study of T cell responses to AZD1222 COVID-19 vaccine. Libraries were prepared by immunoSEQ multiplex PCR; TCRdb keeps only in-frame clonotypes and omits some of them. The sample comprises 150,000 or so clones, 85% to 95% of which are singletons, and under 6% rests with the top ten. Sequencing was performed on peripheral blood, taken 28 days after the second AZD1222 dose. These receptors all come from an adult who received the AZD1222 COVID-19 vaccine.

This chain links TRBV6-5 with TRBJ1-1; D call uncertain. Trimming took off 5 bases at V and 0 bases at J, with 13 bases between the two ends. The CDR3 is 15 amino acids. Germline V gene lookup returns CDR1 MNHEY and CDR2 SVGAGI. CDR3 coding DNA: TGTGCCAGCAGTATGGTGGCATTCATGAACACTGAAGCTTTCTTT. Residues: CASSMVAFMNTEAFF.

The J gene is TRBJ2-1, the V gene TRBV5-6; the match to TRBD2 covers 13 bases. The germline CDR1 and CDR2 sequences are SGHDT and YYEEEE. This CDR3 is built from 18 residues. Trimming at V came to 4 bases and at J to 9 bases, leaving 16 bases not matched to a gene. CDR3 sequence: CASSRTSGSIPGIGEQFF. The CDR3 nucleotides are TGTGCCAGCAGCCGGACTAGCGGGAGCATACCTGGGATCGGTGAGCAGTTCTTC.

The sample holds a few counts of this clone. The chain uses TRBV7-9 and TRBJ2-3; D is perhaps TRBD1 or TRBD2 (5 bases each). From germline, CDR1 is SEHNR and CDR2 FQNEAQ (reference sequence). The CDR3 runs to 15 residues. V lost 5 bases, J lost 3 bases, and 15 bases lay in between. The CDR3: CASSPGTAQTDTQYF. CDR3 DNA: TGTGCCAGCAGCCCGGGGACGGCGCAGACAGATACGCAGTATTTT.

This rearrangement joins TRBV30 to TRBJ1-6, with D perhaps TRBD1 (5 bases). Germline V gene data show CDR1 as GTSNPN and CDR2 as SVGIG (reference sequence). The CDR3 has 16 residues. V was pared by 4 bases and J by 6 bases, with 19 bases between. The CDR3 DNA follows: TGTGCCTGGATCCCATGGGGGGGACGTGGTAATTCACCCCTCCACTTT. Its protein product is CAWIPWGGRGNSPLHF.

V usage is TRBV7-9 and J usage is TRBJ1-1; D is undetermined. Germline-derived CDR1 and CDR2 are SEHNR and FQNEAQ (reference sequence). Trimming took 3 bases from V and 3 from J, leaving 2 bases between them. This CDR3 contains 11 residues. CDR3 coding DNA: TGTGCCAGCAGCTTTTACACTGAAGCTTTCTTT. It translates to CASSFYTEAFF. Complete variable domain (other parts from reference TRBV7-9 and TRBJ1-1): DTGVSQNPRHKITKRGQNVTFRCDPISEHNRLYWYRQTLGQGPEFLTYFQNEAQLEKSRLLSDRFSAERPKGSFSTLEIQRTEQGDSAMYLCASSFYTEAFFGQGTRLTVV.

The V call is TRBV14, the J call TRBJ2-7, with 12 positions matching TRBD2. The J segment lost 6 bases and the V segment lost 1 base, leaving 4 bases of the junction unmatched. The germline gives CDR1 SGHDN, CDR2 FVKESK. This CDR3 comprises 15 residues. The CDR3 protein is CASSQAKGLAGEQYF. The CDR3 nucleotides are TGTGCCAGCAGCCAAGCGAAGGGACTAGCGGGCGAGCAGTACTTC. The full variable domain, in which reference TRBV14 and TRBJ2-7 provide the parts outside the CDR3, is EAGVTQFPSHSVIEKGQTVTLRCDPISGHDNLYWYRRVMGKEIKFLLHFVKESKQDESGMPNNRFLAERTGGTYSTLKVQPAELEDSGVYFCASSQAKGLAGEQYFGPGTRLTVT.

The chain employs TRBV19 and TRBJ1-1; the D is unclear. Germline values: CDR1 LNHDA, CDR2 SQIVND (reference sequence). The CDR3 length is 12 residues. V dropped 6 bases and J dropped 11 bases, with 16 bases sitting between them. Written as DNA, the CDR3 is TGTGCCAGTAGCTCGTTCGGACGAGGGGCTTTCTTT. This gives the protein CASSSFGRGAFF.

The CDR3 region is CASSDSTGGADTQYF. Here the CDR3 DNA reads TGTGCCAGCAGTGACTCGACAGGGGGCGCAGATACGCAGTATTTT. The genes are TRBV6-4 and TRBJ2-3, with 10 bases lining up with TRBD1. CDR3 size: 15 residues. Germline V gene data show CDR1 as MRHNA and CDR2 as SNTAGT. With 0 bases clipped from V and 4 bases from J, the junction kept 1 base outside the gene matches.

The chain is built from TRBV9 and TRBJ1-6; TRBD1 might be the D (5 bases). CDR3 length equals 15 residues. CDR1 is SGDLS and CDR2 is YYNGEE in the germline V gene. The V end was cut by 1 base, the J end by 8 bases, with 13 bases between. The CDR3: CASSVTPGWDSPLHF. The CDR3 DNA reads as TGTGCCAGCAGCGTAACACCAGGGTGGGATTCACCCCTCCACTTT.